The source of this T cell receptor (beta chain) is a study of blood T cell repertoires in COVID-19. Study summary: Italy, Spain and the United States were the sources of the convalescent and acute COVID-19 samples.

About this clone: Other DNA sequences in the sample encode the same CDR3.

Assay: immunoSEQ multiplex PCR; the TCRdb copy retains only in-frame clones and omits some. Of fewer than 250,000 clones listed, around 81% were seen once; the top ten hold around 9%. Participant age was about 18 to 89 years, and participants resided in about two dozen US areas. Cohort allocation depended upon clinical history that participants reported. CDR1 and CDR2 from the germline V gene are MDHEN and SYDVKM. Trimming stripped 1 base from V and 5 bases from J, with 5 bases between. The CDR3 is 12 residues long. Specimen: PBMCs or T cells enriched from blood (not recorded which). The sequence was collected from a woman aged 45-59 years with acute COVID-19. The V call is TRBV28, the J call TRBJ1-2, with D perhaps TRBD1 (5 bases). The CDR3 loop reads CASSLSGYGYTF. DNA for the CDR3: TGTGCCAGCAGTTTATCAGGGTATGGCTACACCTTC.